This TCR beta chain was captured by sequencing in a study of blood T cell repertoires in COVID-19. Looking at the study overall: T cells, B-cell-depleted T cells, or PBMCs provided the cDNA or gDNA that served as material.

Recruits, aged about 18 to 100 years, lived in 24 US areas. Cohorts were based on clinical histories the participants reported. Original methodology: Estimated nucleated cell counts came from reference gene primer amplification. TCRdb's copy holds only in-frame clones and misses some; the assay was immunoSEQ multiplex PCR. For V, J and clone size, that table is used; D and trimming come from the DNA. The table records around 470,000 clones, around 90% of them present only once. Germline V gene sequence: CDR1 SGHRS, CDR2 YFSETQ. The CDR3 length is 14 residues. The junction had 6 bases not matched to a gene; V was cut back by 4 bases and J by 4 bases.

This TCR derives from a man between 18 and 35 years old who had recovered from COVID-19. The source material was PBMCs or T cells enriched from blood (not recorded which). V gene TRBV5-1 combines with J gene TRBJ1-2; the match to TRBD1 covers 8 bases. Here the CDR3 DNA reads TGCGCCAGCAGCCAGGGGGCACGAGGCTATGGCTACACCTTC. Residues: CASSQGARGYGYTF.